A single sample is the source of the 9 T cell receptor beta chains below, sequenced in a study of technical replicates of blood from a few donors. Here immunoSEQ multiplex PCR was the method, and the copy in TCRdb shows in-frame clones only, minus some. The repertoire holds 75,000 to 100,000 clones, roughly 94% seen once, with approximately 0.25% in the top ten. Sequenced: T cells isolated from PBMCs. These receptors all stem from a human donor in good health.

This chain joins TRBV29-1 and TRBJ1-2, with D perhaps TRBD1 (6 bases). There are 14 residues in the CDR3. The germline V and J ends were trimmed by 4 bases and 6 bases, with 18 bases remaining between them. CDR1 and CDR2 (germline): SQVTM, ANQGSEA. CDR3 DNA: TGCAGCGTTGCGGTGCAGGGGCTTTTGAATGGCTACACCTTC. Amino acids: CSVAVQGLLNGYTF.

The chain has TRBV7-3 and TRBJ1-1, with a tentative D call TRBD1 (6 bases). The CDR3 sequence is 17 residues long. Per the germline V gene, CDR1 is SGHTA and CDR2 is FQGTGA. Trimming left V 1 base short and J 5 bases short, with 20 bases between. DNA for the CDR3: TGTGCCAGCAGCTTAAACCCCCCGGGGGGCCTGGGAACTGAAGCTTTCTTT. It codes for CASSLNPPGGLGTEAFF.

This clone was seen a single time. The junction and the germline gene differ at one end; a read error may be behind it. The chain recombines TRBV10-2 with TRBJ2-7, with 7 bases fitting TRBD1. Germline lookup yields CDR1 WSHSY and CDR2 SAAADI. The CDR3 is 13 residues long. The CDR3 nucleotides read TGCGCCAGAAGTGGAGCAGGGGGCTACGAGCAGTACTTC. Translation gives CARSGAGGYEQYF.

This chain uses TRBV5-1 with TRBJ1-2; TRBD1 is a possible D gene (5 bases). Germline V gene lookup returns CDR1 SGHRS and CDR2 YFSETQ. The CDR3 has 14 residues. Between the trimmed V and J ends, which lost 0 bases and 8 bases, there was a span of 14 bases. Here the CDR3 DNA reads TGCGCCAGCAGCTTGGCGACCGGGACTGAGGGCTACACCTTC. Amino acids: CASSLATGTEGYTF.

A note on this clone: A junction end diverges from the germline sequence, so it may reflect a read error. The CDR3 DNA is TGTGCTAGTGGTTTGGTAAGGGGCCGGGGGACTCACTTC. Its translation is CASGLVRGRGTHF. The chain recombines TRBV12-5 with TRBJ2-7, with D tentatively TRBD2 (6 bases). The CDR3 sequence is 13 residues long. CDR1 LGHNT and CDR2 FRNRAP come from the germline V gene.

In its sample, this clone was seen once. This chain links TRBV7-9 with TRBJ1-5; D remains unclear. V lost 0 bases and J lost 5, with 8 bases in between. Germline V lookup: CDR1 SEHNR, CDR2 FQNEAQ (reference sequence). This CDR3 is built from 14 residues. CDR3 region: CASSLALADQPQHF. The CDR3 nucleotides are TGTGCCAGCAGCTTAGCGCTGGCAGATCAGCCCCAGCATTTT. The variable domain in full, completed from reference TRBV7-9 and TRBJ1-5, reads DTGVSQNPRHKITKRGQNVTFRCDPISEHNRLYWYRQTLGQGPEFLTYFQNEAQLEKSRLLSDRFSAERPKGSFSTLEIQRTEQGDSAMYLCASSLALADQPQHFGDGTRLSIL.

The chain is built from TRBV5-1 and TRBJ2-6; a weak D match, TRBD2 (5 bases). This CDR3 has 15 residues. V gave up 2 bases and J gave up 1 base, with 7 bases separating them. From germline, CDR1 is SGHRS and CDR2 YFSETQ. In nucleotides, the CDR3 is TGCGCCAGCAGCTTAACGGGGTCTGGGGCCAACGTCCTGACTTTC. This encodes CASSLTGSGANVLTF.

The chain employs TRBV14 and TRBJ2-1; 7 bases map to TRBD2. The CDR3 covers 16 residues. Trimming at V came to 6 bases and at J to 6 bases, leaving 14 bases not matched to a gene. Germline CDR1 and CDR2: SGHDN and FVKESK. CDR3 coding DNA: TGTGCCAGCAGACCGAAAGCGGGAATCTGGGGCAATGAGCAGTTCTTC. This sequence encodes CASRPKAGIWGNEQFF. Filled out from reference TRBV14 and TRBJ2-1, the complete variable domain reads EAGVTQFPSHSVIEKGQTVTLRCDPISGHDNLYWYRRVMGKEIKFLLHFVKESKQDESGMPNNRFLAERTGGTYSTLKVQPAELEDSGVYFCASRPKAGIWGNEQFFGPGTRLTVL.

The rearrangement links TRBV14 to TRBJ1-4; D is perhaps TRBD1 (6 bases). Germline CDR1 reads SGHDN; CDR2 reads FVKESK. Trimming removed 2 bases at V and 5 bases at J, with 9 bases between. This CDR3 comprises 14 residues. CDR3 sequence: CASSQQGGNEKLFF. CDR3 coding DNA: TGTGCCAGCAGCCAACAAGGGGGAAATGAAAAACTGTTTTTT.